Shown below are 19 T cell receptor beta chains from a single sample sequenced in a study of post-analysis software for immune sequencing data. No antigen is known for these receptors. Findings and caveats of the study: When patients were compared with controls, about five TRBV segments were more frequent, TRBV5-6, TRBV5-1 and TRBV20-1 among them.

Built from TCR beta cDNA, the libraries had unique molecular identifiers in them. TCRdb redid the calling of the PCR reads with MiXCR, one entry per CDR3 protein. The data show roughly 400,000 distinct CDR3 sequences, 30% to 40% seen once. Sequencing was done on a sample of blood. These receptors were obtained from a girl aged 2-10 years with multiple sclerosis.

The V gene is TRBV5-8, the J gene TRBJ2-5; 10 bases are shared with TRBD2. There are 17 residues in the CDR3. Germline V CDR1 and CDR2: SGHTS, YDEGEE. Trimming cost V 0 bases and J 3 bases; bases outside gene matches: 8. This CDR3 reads CASSLGLAGVREETQYF. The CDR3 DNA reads TGTGCCAGCAGCTTGGGGCTAGCGGGAGTGAGGGAAGAGACCCAGTACTTC.

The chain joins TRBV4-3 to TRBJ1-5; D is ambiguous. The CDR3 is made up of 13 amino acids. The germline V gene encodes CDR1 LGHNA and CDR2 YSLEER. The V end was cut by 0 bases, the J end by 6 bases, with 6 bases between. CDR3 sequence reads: CASSQDLGQPQHF. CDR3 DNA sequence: TGCGCCAGCAGCCAAGATTTGGGTCAGCCCCAGCATTTT.

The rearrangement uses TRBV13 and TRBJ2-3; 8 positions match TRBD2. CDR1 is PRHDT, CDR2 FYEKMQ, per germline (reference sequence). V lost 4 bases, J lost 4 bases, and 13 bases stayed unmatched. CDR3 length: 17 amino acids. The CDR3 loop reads CASSSRRRAGGSDTQYF. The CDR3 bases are TGTGCCAGCAGCTCCCGCCGACGGGCGGGGGGCTCAGATACGCAGTATTTT.

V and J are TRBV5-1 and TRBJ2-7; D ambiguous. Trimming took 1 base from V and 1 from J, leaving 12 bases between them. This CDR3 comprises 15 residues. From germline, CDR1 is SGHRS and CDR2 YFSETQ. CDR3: CASSLWAGRSYEQYF. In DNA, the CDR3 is TGCGCCAGCAGCTTGTGGGCAGGAAGGTCCTACGAGCAGTACTTC.

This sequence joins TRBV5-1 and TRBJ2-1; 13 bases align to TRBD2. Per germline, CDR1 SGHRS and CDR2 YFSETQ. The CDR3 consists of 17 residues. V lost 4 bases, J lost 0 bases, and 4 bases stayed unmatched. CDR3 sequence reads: CASSTGLAGLSYNEQFF. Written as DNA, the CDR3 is TGCGCCAGCAGCACGGGACTAGCGGGACTCTCCTACAATGAGCAGTTCTTC.

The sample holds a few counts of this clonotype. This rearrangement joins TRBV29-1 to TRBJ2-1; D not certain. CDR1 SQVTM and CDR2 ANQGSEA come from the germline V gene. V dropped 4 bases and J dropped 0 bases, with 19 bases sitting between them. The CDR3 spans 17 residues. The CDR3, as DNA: TGCAGCGTTGTTTCCCAGGATTGGCGAAGCTCCTACAATGAGCAGTTCTTC. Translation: CSVVSQDWRSSYNEQFF.

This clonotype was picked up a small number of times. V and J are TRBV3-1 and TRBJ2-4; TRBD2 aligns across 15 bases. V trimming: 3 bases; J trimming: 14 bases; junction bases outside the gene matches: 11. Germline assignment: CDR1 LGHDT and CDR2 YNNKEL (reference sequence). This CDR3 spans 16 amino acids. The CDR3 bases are TGTGCCAGCAGCCAGGAAGATCGGACTAGCGGGAGGGCTGAGTACTTC. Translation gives CASSQEDRTSGRAEYF.

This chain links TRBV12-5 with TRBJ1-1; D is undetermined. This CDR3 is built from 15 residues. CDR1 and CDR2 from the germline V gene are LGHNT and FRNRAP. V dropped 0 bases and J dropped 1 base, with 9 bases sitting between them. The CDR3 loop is CASGLVPAQNTEAFF. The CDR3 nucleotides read TGTGCTAGTGGTTTGGTACCGGCACAGAACACTGAAGCTTTCTTT. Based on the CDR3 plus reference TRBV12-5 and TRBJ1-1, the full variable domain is DARVTQTPRHKVTEMGQEVTMRCQPILGHNTVFWYRQTMMQGLELLAYFRNRAPLDDSGMPKDRFSAEMPDATLATLKIQPSEPRDSAVYFCASGLVPAQNTEAFFGQGTRLTVV.

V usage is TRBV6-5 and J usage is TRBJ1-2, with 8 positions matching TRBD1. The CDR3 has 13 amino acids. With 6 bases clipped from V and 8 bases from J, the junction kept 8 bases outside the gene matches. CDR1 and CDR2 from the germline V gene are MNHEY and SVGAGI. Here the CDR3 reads CASSTGTGLGYTF. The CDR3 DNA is TGTGCCAGCAGCACCGGGACAGGCCTCGGCTACACCTTC.

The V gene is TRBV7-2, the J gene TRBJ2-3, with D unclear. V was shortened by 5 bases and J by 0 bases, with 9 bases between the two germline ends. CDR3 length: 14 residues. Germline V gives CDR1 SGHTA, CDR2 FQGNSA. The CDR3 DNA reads TGTGCCAGCAGCAGATACGCTAGCACAGATACGCAGTATTTT. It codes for CASSRYASTDTQYF.

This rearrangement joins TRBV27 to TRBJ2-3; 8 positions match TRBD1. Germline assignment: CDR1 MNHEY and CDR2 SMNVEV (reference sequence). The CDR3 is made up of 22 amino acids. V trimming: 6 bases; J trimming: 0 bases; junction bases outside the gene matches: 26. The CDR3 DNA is TGTGCCAGCAGCATACTACGACAGGGGTACTCAACGTACATCTCTAGCACAGATACGCAGTATTTT. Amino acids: CASSILRQGYSTYISSTDTQYF.

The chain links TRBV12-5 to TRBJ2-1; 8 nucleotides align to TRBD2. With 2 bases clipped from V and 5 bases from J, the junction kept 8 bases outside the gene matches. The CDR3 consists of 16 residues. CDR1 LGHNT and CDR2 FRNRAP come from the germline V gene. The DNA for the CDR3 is TGTGCTAGTGGTTTGTCTCCTGCGGGGGGAAACAATGAGCAGTTCTTC. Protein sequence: CASGLSPAGGNNEQFF.

CDR3 protein: CASSQDKGGYYGYTF. The CDR3 bases are TGCGCCAGCAGCCAAGATAAGGGAGGGTACTATGGCTACACCTTC. The rearrangement uses TRBV4-3 and TRBJ1-2, with unresolved D. CDR1 LGHNA and CDR2 YSLEER come from the germline V gene. The CDR3 runs 15 residues. The V end was cut by 0 bases, the J end by 3 bases, with 11 bases between.

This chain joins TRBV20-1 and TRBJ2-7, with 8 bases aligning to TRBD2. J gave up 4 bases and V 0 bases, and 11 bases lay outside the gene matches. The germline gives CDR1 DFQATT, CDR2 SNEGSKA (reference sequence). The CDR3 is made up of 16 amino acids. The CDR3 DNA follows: TGCAGTGCTAGAGACGATTCTAGCGGGCCTCGTTACGAGCAGTACTTC. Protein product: CSARDDSSGPRYEQYF.

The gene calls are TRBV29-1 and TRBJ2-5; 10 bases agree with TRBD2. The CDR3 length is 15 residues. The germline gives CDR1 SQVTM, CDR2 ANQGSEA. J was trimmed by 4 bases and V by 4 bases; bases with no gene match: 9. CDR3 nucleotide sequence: TGCAGCGTTGTCCGAGCGGGAGGGCCTCGAGAGACCCAGTACTTC. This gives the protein CSVVRAGGPRETQYF. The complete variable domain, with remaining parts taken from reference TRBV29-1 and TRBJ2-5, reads SAVISQKPSRDICQRGTSLTIQCQVDSQVTMMFWYRQQPGQSLTLIATANQGSEATYESGFVIDKFPISRPNLTFSTLTVSNMSPEDSSIYLCSVVRAGGPRETQYFGPGTRLLVL.

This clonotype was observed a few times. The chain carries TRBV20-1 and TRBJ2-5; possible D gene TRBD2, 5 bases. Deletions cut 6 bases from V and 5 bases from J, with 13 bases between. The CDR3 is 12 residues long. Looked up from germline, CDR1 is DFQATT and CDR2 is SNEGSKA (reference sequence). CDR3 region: CSAPLAGETQYF. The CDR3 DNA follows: TGCAGTGCCCCTCTAGCCGGGGAGACCCAGTACTTC.

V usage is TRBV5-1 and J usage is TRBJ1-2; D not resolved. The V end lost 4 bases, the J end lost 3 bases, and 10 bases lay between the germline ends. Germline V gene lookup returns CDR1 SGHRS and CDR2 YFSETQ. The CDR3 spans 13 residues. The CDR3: CASSRGADYGYTF. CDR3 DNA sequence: TGCGCCAGCAGCCGCGGAGCGGACTATGGCTACACCTTC.

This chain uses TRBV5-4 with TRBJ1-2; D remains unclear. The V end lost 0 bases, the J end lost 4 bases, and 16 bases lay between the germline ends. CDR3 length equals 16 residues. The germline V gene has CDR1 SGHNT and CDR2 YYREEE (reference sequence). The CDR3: CASSLGQALTIYGYTF. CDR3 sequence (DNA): TGTGCCAGCAGCTTGGGGCAGGCCCTAACCATCTATGGCTACACCTTC.

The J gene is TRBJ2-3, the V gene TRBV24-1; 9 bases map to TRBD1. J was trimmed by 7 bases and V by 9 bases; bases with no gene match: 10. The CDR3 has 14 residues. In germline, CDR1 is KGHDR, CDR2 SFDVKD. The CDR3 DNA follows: TGTGCCACCCGGGGACAGGGAGTCGGAAATACGCAGTATTTT. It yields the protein CATRGQGVGNTQYF.